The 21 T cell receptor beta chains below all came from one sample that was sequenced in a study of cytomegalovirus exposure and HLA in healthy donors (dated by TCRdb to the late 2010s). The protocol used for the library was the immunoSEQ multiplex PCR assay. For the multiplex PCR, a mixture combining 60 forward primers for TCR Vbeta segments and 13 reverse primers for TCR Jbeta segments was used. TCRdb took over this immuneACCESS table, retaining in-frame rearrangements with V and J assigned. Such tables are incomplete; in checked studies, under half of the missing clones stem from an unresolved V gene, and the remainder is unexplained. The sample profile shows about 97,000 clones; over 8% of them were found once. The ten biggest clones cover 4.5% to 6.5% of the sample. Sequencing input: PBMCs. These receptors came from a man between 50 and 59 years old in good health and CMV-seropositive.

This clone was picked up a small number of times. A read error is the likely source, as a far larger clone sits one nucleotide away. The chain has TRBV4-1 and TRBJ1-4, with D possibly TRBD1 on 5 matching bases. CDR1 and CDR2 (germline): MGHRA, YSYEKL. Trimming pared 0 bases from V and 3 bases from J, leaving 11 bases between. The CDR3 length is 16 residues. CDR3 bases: TGCGCCAGCAGCCAAGATAAAGGGGTAGCTAATGAAAAACTGTTTTTT. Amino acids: CASSQDKGVANEKLFF.

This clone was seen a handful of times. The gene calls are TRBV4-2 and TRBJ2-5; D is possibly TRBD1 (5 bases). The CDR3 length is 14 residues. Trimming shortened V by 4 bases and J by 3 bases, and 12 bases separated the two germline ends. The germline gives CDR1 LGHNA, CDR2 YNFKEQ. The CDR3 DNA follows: TGTGCCAGCAGCCGACAAGACAGAGAAGAGACCCAGTACTTC. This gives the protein CASSRQDREETQYF.

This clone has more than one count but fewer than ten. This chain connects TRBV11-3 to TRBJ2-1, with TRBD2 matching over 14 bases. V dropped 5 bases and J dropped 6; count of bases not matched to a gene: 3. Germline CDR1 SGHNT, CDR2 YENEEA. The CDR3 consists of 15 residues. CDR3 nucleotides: TGTGCCAGCAGCCCCGGGACTAGCGGGAGCAATGAGCAGTTCTTC. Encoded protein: CASSPGTSGSNEQFF.

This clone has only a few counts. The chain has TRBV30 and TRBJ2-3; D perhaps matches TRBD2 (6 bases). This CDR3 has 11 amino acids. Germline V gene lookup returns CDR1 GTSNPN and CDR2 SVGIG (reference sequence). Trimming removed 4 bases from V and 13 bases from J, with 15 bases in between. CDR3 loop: CAWTWGGGEYF. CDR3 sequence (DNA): TGTGCCTGGACGTGGGGCGGCGGGGAGTATTTT.

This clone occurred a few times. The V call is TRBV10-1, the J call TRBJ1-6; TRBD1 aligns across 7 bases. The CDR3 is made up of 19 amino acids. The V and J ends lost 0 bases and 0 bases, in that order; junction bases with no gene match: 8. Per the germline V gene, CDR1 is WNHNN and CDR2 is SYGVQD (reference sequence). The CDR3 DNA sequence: TGCGCCAGCAGTGAGTCCTTAGCCGGGGACAGCTCCTATAATTCACCCCTCCACTTT. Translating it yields CASSESLAGDSSYNSPLHF.

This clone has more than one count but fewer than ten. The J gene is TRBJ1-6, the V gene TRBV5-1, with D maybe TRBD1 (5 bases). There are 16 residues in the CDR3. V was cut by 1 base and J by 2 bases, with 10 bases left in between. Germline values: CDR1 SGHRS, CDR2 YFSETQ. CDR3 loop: CASSLSGATYNSPLHF. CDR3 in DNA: TGCGCCAGCAGCTTGTCTGGGGCGACCTATAATTCACCCCTCCACTTT. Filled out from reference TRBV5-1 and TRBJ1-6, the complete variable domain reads KAGVTQTPRYLIKTRGQQVTLSCSPISGHRSVSWYQQTPGQGLQFLFEYFSETQRNKGNFPGRFSGRQFSNSRSEMNVSTLELGDSALYLCASSLSGATYNSPLHFGNGTRLTVT.

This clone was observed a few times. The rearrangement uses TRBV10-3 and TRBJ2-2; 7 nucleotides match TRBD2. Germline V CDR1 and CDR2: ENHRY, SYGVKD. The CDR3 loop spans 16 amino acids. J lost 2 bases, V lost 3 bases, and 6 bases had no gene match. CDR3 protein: CAISERASGNTGELFF. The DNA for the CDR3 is TGTGCCATCAGTGAAAGGGCTAGCGGAAACACCGGGGAGCTGTTTTTT.

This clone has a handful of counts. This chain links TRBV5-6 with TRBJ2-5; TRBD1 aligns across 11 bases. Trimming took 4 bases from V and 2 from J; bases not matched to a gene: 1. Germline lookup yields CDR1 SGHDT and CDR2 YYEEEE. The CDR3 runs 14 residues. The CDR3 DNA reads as TGTGCCAGCAGCCGGGACAGGGGGCAAGAGACCCAGTACTTC. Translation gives CASSRDRGQETQYF.

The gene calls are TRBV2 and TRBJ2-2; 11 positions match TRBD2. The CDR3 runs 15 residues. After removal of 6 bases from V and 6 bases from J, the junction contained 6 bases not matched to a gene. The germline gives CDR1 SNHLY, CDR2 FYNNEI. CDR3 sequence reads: CASRPTSGSPGELFF. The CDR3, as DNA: TGTGCCAGCAGACCTACTAGCGGGAGCCCCGGGGAGCTGTTTTTT. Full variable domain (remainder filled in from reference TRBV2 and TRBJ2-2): EPEVTQTPSHQVTQMGQEVILRCVPISNHLYFYWYRQILGQKVEFLVSFYNNEISEKSEIFDDQFSVERPDGSNFTLKIRSTKLEDSAMYFCASRPTSGSPGELFFGEGSRLTVL.

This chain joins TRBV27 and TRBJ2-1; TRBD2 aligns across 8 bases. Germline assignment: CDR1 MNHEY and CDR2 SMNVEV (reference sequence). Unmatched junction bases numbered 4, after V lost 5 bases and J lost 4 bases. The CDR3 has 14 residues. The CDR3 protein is CASSGPGGYNEQFF. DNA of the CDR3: TGTGCCAGCAGTGGGCCGGGAGGGTACAATGAGCAGTTCTTC.

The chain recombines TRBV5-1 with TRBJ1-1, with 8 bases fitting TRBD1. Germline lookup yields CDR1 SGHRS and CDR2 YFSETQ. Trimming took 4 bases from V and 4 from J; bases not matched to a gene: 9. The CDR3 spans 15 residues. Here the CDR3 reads CASSDTGQGFTEAFF. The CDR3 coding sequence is TGCGCCAGCAGCGATACCGGACAGGGCTTCACTGAAGCTTTCTTT.

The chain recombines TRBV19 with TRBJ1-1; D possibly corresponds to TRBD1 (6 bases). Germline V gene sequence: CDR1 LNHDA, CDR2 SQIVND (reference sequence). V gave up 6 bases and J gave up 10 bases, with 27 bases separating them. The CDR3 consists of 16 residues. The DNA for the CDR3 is TGTGCCAGTAGATGGGACCCTCAACAGGGCGGACCTGGAGCTTTCTTT. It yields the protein CASRWDPQQGGPGAFF. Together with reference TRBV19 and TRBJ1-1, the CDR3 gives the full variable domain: DGGITQSPKYLFRKEGQNVTLSCEQNLNHDAMYWYRQDPGQGLRLIYYSQIVNDFQKGDIAEGYSVSREKKESFPLTVTSAQKNPTAFYLCASRWDPQQGGPGAFFGQGTRLTVV.

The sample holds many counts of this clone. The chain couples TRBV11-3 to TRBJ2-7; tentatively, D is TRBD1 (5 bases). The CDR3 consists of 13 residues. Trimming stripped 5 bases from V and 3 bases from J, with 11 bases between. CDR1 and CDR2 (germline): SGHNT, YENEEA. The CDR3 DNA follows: TGTGCCAGCAGCCAAGGACAAGTCTACGAGCAGTACTTC. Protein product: CASSQGQVYEQYF.

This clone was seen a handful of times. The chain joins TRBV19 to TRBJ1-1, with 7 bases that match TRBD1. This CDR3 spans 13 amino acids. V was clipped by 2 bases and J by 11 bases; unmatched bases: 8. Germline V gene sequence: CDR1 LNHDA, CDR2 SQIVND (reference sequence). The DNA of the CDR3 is TGTGCCAGTAGTATACCCCGGGGACAGTGGGCTTTCTTT. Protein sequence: CASSIPRGQWAFF.

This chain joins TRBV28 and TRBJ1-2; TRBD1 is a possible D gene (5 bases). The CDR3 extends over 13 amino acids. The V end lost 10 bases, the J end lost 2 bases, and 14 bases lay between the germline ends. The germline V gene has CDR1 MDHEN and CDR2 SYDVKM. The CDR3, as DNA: TGTGCCACCTGGGACTCAGAAAACTATGGCTACACCTTC. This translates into CATWDSENYGYTF.

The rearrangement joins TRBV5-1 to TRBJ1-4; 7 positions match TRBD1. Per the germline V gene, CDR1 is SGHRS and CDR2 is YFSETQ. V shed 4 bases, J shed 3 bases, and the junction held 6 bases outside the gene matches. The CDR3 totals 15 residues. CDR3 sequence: CASSRQGDANEKLFF. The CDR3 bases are TGCGCCAGCAGCCGGCAGGGGGACGCTAATGAAAAACTGTTTTTT.

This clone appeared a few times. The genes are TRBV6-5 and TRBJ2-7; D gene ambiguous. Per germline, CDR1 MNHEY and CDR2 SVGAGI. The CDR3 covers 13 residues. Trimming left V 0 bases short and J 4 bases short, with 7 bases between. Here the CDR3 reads CASSYSIGYEQYF. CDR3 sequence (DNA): TGTGCCAGCAGTTACTCGATCGGGTACGAGCAGTACTTC.

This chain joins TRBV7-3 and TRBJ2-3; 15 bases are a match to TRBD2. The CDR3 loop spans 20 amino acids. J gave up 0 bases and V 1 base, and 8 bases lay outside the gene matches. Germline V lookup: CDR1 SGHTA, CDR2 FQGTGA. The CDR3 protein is CASSLISGTSGRTSTDTQYF. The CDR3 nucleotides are TGTGCCAGCAGCTTAATTTCCGGGACTAGCGGGAGGACTAGCACAGATACGCAGTATTTT.

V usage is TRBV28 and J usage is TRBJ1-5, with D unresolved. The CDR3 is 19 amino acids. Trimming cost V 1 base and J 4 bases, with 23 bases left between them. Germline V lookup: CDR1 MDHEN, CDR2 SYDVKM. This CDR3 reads CASSLFSVEKRGLNQPQHF. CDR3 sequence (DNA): TGTGCCAGCAGTTTATTCTCAGTGGAGAAGCGGGGTCTGAATCAGCCCCAGCATTTT.

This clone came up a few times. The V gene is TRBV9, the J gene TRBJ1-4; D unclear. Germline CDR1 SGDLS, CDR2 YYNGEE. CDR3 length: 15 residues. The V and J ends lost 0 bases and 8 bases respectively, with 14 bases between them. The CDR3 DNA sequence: TGTGCCAGCAGCGTAGCCGGACGTCGGGAGGAAAAACTGTTTTTT. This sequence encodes CASSVAGRREEKLFF.

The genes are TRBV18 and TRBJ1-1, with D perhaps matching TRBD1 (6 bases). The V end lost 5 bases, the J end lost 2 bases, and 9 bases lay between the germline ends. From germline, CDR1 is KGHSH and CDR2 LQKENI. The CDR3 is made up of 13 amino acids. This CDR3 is CASSGGGNTEAFF. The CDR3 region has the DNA TGTGCCAGCTCAGGCGGGGGCAACACTGAAGCTTTCTTT.